This TCR beta chain was captured in a study of post-analysis software for immune sequencing data. About the study: Included courses were relapsing-remitting and secondary progressive multiple sclerosis; progressive-relapsing multiple sclerosis was also included. Findings and limits, study-wide: TRBV segments more frequent in patients than in controls numbered about 5 and included TRBV5-6, TRBV5-1 and TRBV20-1. Clustering by F measure revealed strong co-clustering among samples prepared together in one batch. A significant reduction in normalized Chao1 diversity was observed in multiple sclerosis patients versus controls.

V was clipped by 1 base and J by 3 bases; unmatched bases: 9. Looked up from germline, CDR1 is SEHNR and CDR2 is FQNEAQ (reference sequence). The CDR3 contains 17 residues. Of note for this clonotype: The antigen is undetermined.

cDNA libraries of TCR beta carried unique molecular identifiers. TCRdb ran MiXCR on the PCR reads and lists one entry per CDR3 protein. This table holds a few hundred thousand distinct CDR3 sequences, less than 45% found once. The receptor was derived from a girl aged 5 to 17 with multiple sclerosis. V is TRBV7-9 and J is TRBJ2-3; TRBD1 matches at 8 bases. The sequencing sample was made of blood. The CDR3 region has the DNA TGTGCCAGCAGCTTAGAGACCGGGACAGGTCTTACAGATACGCAGTATTTT. Its translation: CASSLETGTGLTDTQYF.